The sequence of this T cell receptor beta chain was determined in a study of T cell repertoires in ileal Crohn's disease. The wider study: The MI sample came from the proximal margin of the surgical specimen.

The time point was: proximal margin of the surgical specimen (macroscopically non-inflamed). CDR3 length: 14 residues. Germline V gene data show CDR1 as LGHNA and CDR2 as YSLEER. Deletions cut 0 bases from V and 2 bases from J, with 6 bases between. Method: immunoSEQ multiplex PCR; TCRdb's copy keeps in-frame clones and lacks some. The table has under 7,500 clones, around 84% seen once. This rearrangement joins TRBV4-3 to TRBJ2-3; no clear D gene. This TCR was recovered from an adult with Crohn's disease. Specimen: ileal tissue. The CDR3 DNA reads as TGCGCCAGCAGCCAAGACGCCGCCACAGATACGCAGTATTTT. Encoded protein: CASSQDAATDTQYF.